The 28 T cell receptor beta chains below come from one sample, sequenced in a study of T cells in Graves' hyperthyroidism and ophthalmopathy. Regions amplified from RNA transcripts were the TCR beta CDR3 regions. The primer set for the first-round RT-PCR of the TCR CDR3 was HTBI. TCRdb called the multiplex PCR reads again in MiXCR, with one record for every CDR3 protein. The sample lists roughly 580,000 distinct CDR3 sequences, under 60% occurring once. Source material: peripheral blood or thyroid tissue (not recorded which). Receptors originate from a woman younger than 30 with Graves' hyperthyroidism.

This clonotype has a count of ten or more. The genes are TRBV12-3 or TRBV12-4 and TRBJ1-6; no clear D gene. V was pared by 8 bases and J by 11 bases, with 4 bases between. There are 9 residues in the CDR3. The DNA of the CDR3 is TGTGCCAGCGGCCCACCCCTCCACTTT. Amino acid sequence: CASGPPLHF.

About this clonotype itself: A single base separates this from a much larger clone, so it may be a read error. The chain couples TRBV6-5 to TRBJ1-4, with a possible D match to TRBD1 (6 bases). The CDR3 spans 13 residues. In germline, CDR1 is MNHEY, CDR2 SVGAGI. Trimming left V 10 bases short and J 8 bases short, with 17 bases between. The CDR3 DNA reads as TGTGCCATCAGCCAACAGGGATACGAAAAACTGTTTTTT. Amino acids: CAISQQGYEKLFF.

This clonotype was observed at least ten times. This rearrangement joins TRBV19 to TRBJ1-5; D is unresolved. CDR3 size: 13 residues. V lost 5 bases, J lost 5 bases, and 10 bases lay in between. From germline, CDR1 is LNHDA and CDR2 SQIVND (reference sequence). The CDR3 reads CASSYSNHQPQHF. The CDR3 DNA reads as TGTGCCAGTAGTTACAGTAACCATCAGCCCCAGCATTTT.

V is TRBV20-1 and J is TRBJ2-5; tentatively, D is TRBD1 (5 bases). The CDR3 length is 14 residues. Per germline, CDR1 DFQATT and CDR2 SNEGSKA (reference sequence). Deletions cut 1 base from V and 2 bases from J, with 11 bases between. CDR3 nucleotides: TGCAGTGCTAGAGCATTCGGACATCAAGAGACCCAGTACTTC. Translation: CSARAFGHQETQYF.

The chain uses TRBV7-2 and TRBJ1-4; 7 bases are a match to TRBD1. V shed 2 bases and J 7 bases; nucleotides not matched to a gene: 7. The germline V gene has CDR1 SGHTA and CDR2 FQGNSA. The CDR3 is 15 residues long. The CDR3 coding sequence is TGTGCCAGCAGCTTATCAGGGGGTGGGGGTGAAAAACTGTTTTTT. Protein product: CASSLSGGGGEKLFF.

V is TRBV25-1 and J is TRBJ1-4; D unclear. The CDR3 length is 14 residues. CDR1 MGHDK and CDR2 SYGVNS come from the germline V gene. Trimming took 8 bases from V and 6 from J, leaving 16 bases between them. CDR3 residues: CASLDGLMDEKLFF. As DNA, the CDR3 is TGTGCCAGCTTGGACGGGCTGATGGATGAAAAACTGTTTTTT.

This clonotype has at least ten counts. The chain combines TRBV15 with TRBJ1-1; 9 nucleotides match TRBD1. V lost 0 bases, J lost 1 base, and 6 bases stayed unmatched. Germline lookup yields CDR1 LNHNV and CDR2 YYDKDF (reference sequence). The CDR3 spans 17 residues. CDR3 nucleotides: TGTGCCACCAGCAGAGATCGGGACAGGGATTCGAACACTGAAGCTTTCTTT. Translating it yields CATSRDRDRDSNTEAFF.

The rearrangement joins TRBV6-1 to TRBJ1-5; a possible D gene is TRBD1 (6 bases). Germline CDR1 MNHNS, CDR2 SASEGT. V lost 6 bases and J 0 bases, leaving 12 bases between the germline ends. The CDR3 is 15 residues long. CDR3 loop: CASRRTAYSNQPQHF. The CDR3 DNA reads as TGTGCCAGCAGACGGACAGCTTATAGCAATCAGCCCCAGCATTTT.

The CDR3 DNA sequence: TGTGCCAGCACCCACAGGCGGGAAGCTTTCTTT. Protein: CASTHRREAFF. This sequence joins TRBV13 and TRBJ1-1, with a tentative D call TRBD1 (5 bases). Germline lookup yields CDR1 PRHDT and CDR2 FYEKMQ (reference sequence). CDR3 length: 11 amino acids. V lost 7 bases and J lost 8, with 11 bases in between.

The table lists this clonotype with a few counts. The rearrangement links TRBV9 to TRBJ1-4, with D maybe TRBD1 (5 bases). CDR1 is SGDLS, CDR2 YYNGEE, per germline. There are 14 residues in the CDR3. V was cut by 0 bases and J by 4 bases, with 7 bases left in between. The CDR3 here is CASSVEGDNEKLFF. The CDR3 DNA sequence: TGTGCCAGCAGCGTAGAAGGGGATAATGAAAAACTGTTTTTT.

This clonotype was found many times. The gene calls are TRBV29-1 and TRBJ1-2, with TRBD1 as a possible D gene (6 bases). Germline V lookup: CDR1 SQVTM, CDR2 ANQGSEA. Trimming stripped 2 bases from V and 6 bases from J, with 25 bases between. The CDR3 has 17 residues. CDR3 bases: TGCAGCGTTGAAAAGCTAGGCGTAGGACTCAAGGGGGATGGCTACACCTTC. Protein: CSVEKLGVGLKGDGYTF.

The rearrangement joins TRBV25-1 to TRBJ2-7; D unclear. The CDR3 extends over 14 amino acids. CDR1 is MGHDK, CDR2 SYGVNS, per germline. Trimming shortened V by 6 bases and J by 6 bases, and 18 bases separated the two germline ends. The CDR3: CASSPPGPPSEQYF. The CDR3 region has the DNA TGTGCCAGCAGCCCTCCGGGCCCACCATCCGAGCAGTACTTC.

The chain couples TRBV12-3 or TRBV12-4 to TRBJ1-4; D call uncertain. CDR3 length equals 14 residues. The germline V and J ends were trimmed by 2 bases and 3 bases, with 7 bases remaining between them. CDR3 in amino acids: CASSLSEANEKLFF. The CDR3 DNA is TGTGCCAGCAGTTTAAGCGAAGCTAATGAAAAACTGTTTTTT.

The CDR3: CASNRTPNTEAFF. CDR3 bases: TGTGCCAGCAACCGGACACCCAACACTGAAGCTTTCTTT. The chain carries TRBV19 and TRBJ1-1; tentatively, D is TRBD1 (5 bases). Germline values: CDR1 LNHDA, CDR2 SQIVND (reference sequence). The CDR3 is 13 residues long. V lost 9 bases to trimming and J lost 2 bases, with 13 bases between them.

In its sample, this clonotype was seen many times. The chain employs TRBV7-9 and TRBJ1-2; unclear D gene. Trimming took off 5 bases at V and 2 bases at J, with 9 bases between the two ends. Germline CDR1 is SEHNR and CDR2 is FQNEAQ (reference sequence). CDR3 size: 13 residues. The CDR3 loop reads CASSAPENYGYTF. The CDR3 DNA is TGTGCCAGCAGCGCACCGGAGAACTATGGCTACACCTTC.

The gene calls are TRBV19 and TRBJ1-5, with D perhaps TRBD1 (6 bases). CDR3 size: 14 residues. From germline, CDR1 is LNHDA and CDR2 SQIVND (reference sequence). V lost 8 bases, J lost 3 bases, and 14 bases lay in between. CDR3 sequence reads: CASGSRGPNQPQHF. The CDR3 bases are TGTGCCAGTGGGTCCAGGGGCCCCAATCAGCCCCAGCATTTT. Supplemented by reference TRBV19 and TRBJ1-5, the full variable domain reads DGGITQSPKYLFRKEGQNVTLSCEQNLNHDAMYWYRQDPGQGLRLIYYSQIVNDFQKGDIAEGYSVSREKKESFPLTVTSAQKNPTAFYLCASGSRGPNQPQHFGDGTRLSIL.

This clonotype was seen a handful of times. The germline gene is not matched at one end of the junction; a read error may be the cause. V is TRBV7-9 and J is TRBJ2-7; the D gene is possibly TRBD2 (6 bases). This CDR3 has 13 residues. Germline lookup yields CDR1 SEHNR and CDR2 FQNEAQ (reference sequence). The CDR3 loop is CASSLAESYEQYF. As DNA, the CDR3 is TGTGCCAGCAGTTTAGCGGAGTCCTACGAGCAGTACTTC. The full variable domain, rest sourced from reference TRBV7-9 and TRBJ2-7, is DTGVSQNPRHKITKRGQNVTFRCDPISEHNRLYWYRQTLGQGPEFLTYFQNEAQLEKSRLLSDRFSAERPKGSFSTLEIQRTEQGDSAMYLCASSLAESYEQYFGPGTRLTVT.

This clonotype was counted many times. This rearrangement joins TRBV10-3 to TRBJ2-5; D possibly corresponds to TRBD2 (6 bases). The CDR3 runs 14 residues. Trimming cost V 4 bases and J 2 bases, with 11 bases left between them. Looked up from germline, CDR1 is ENHRY and CDR2 is SYGVKD. CDR3 protein: CAISGGDGQETQYF. In nucleotides, the CDR3 is TGTGCCATCAGTGGGGGGGACGGACAAGAGACCCAGTACTTC.

V usage is TRBV7-8 and J usage is TRBJ1-5, with TRBD1 matching over 11 bases. The V segment lost 5 bases and the J segment 4 bases; nucleotides outside the gene matches: 13. Germline V lookup: CDR1 SGHVS, CDR2 FQNEAQ. This CDR3 contains 18 residues. The CDR3 DNA follows: TGTGCCAGCAGCCATCCCGGACAGGGGGCCAACCTGAATCAGCCCCAGCATTTT. Its translation is CASSHPGQGANLNQPQHF.

In its sample, this clonotype was seen a few times. The chain carries TRBV7-3 and TRBJ1-1; D possibly corresponds to TRBD1 (5 bases). The germline gives CDR1 SGHTA, CDR2 FQGTGA. V was shortened by 3 bases and J by 5 bases, with 16 bases between the two germline ends. This CDR3 contains 15 residues. CDR3 region: CASSFELREGTEAFF. CDR3 DNA: TGTGCCAGCAGCTTTGAGCTCCGTGAGGGGACTGAAGCTTTCTTT.

The chain combines TRBV25-1 with TRBJ1-5, with D maybe TRBD1 (5 bases). There are 15 residues in the CDR3. Trimming took 5 bases from V and 5 from J, leaving 16 bases between them. Germline V gene data show CDR1 as MGHDK and CDR2 as SYGVNS. CDR3 in DNA: TGTGCCAGCAGTTACTTTGGGACTACATATCAGCCCCAGCATTTT. Encoded protein: CASSYFGTTYQPQHF.

This clonotype was seen at least ten times. The chain carries TRBV7-2 and TRBJ2-7, with 8 bases aligning to TRBD1. Trimming removed 5 bases from V and 0 bases from J; junction bases left unmatched: 3. The CDR3 contains 14 residues. Germline V gene lookup returns CDR1 SGHTA and CDR2 FQGNSA. The CDR3 region is CASSAGQGSYEQYF. CDR3 bases: TGTGCCAGCAGCGCCGGACAGGGCTCCTACGAGCAGTACTTC.

The gene calls are TRBV5-1 and TRBJ1-1; D gene uncertain. Trimming removed 0 bases at V and 4 bases at J, with 13 bases between. CDR1 and CDR2 (germline): SGHRS, YFSETQ. This CDR3 spans 15 amino acids. The CDR3 loop reads CASSLALRGFTEAFF. Written as DNA, the CDR3 is TGCGCCAGCAGCTTGGCCTTACGGGGTTTCACTGAAGCTTTCTTT.

Notes on this clonotype: Given a much more abundant clone one base away, this may be a read error. J is TRBJ1-5 and V is TRBV7-8; D remains ambiguous. This CDR3 region has 15 residues. Per the germline V gene, CDR1 is SGHVS and CDR2 is FQNEAQ. The CDR3 sequence is CAGSLTTHPGQPQHF. CDR3 sequence (DNA): TGTGCCGGCAGCTTAACCACGCACCCAGGTCAGCCCCAGCATTTT.

The table lists this clonotype with a few counts. The gene calls are TRBV7-8 and TRBJ2-7; the D is unclear. The germline V gene has CDR1 SGHVS and CDR2 FQNEAQ. The V end was cut by 3 bases, the J end by 6 bases, with 9 bases between. The CDR3 length is 12 residues. The CDR3 loop is CASSFNLLEQYF. The CDR3 nucleotides read TGTGCCAGCAGCTTTAACTTACTCGAGCAGTACTTC.

The chain links TRBV29-1 to TRBJ2-5; D possibly corresponds to TRBD1 (5 bases). The germline V gene has CDR1 SQVTM and CDR2 ANQGSEA. V lost 4 bases to trimming and J lost 2 bases, with 11 bases between them. CDR3 length equals 13 residues. As DNA, the CDR3 is TGCAGCGTTGTTGACAGACATCAAGAGACCCAGTACTTC. Its protein is CSVVDRHQETQYF.

J is TRBJ2-7 and V is TRBV5-6; D unresolved. Trimming removed 2 bases at V and 3 bases at J, with 9 bases between. Germline V CDR1 and CDR2: SGHDT, YYEEEE. The CDR3 is 13 residues long. The CDR3 coding sequence is TGTGCCAGCAGCTTTGGCAGTCTCTACGAGCAGTACTTC. This sequence encodes CASSFGSLYEQYF.

The chain is built from TRBV7-2 and TRBJ1-1, with 7 bases that match TRBD1. CDR3 size: 15 residues. The J segment lost 4 bases and the V segment lost 5 bases, leaving 10 bases of the junction unmatched. CDR1 is SGHTA and CDR2 is FQGNSA in the germline V gene. The DNA for the CDR3 is TGTGCCAGCAGCCTCCGGAGGGCAGGGGGCACTGAAGCTTTCTTT. This translates into CASSLRRAGGTEAFF.